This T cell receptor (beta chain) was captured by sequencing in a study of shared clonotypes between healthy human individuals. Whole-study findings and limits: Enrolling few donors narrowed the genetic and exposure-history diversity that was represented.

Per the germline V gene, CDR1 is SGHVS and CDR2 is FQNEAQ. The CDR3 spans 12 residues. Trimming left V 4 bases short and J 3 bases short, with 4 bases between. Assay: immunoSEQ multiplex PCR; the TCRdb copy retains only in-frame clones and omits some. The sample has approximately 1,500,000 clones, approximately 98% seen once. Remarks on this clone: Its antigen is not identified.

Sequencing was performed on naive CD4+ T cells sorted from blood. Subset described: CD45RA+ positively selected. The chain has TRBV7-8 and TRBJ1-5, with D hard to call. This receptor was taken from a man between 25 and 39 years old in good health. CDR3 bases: TGTGCCAGCAGCTCCCCCAATCAGCCCCAGCATTTT. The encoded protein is CASSSPNQPQHF.